This T cell receptor beta chain comes out of a study of blood T cell repertoires in COVID-19. Study-level background: COVID-19 samples collected from the United States, Italy and Spain covered acute and convalescent phases. The cDNA or gDNA used as material had been derived from T cells, B-cell-depleted T cells, or PBMCs.

Study processing details: Reference gene primers were amplified, and this amplification served to estimate nucleated cell counts. Sequenced by immunoSEQ multiplex PCR; TCRdb stores in-frame clones only, minus some. V and J calls and clone size are those listed in that table; D and trimming were worked out from the DNA. The sample lists nearly 50,000 clones, about 84% occurring once. The V gene's germline CDR1 is SGHTA and CDR2 FQGNSA. The V end was cut by 5 bases, the J end by 1 base, with 11 bases between. The CDR3 spans 14 residues. This rearrangement joins TRBV7-2 to TRBJ1-1; D call uncertain. Source material: peripheral blood. This clonotype originated in an older woman with acute or convalescent COVID-19. The CDR3 bases are TGTGCCAGCAGCCCTACGGGGAAGAACACTGAAGCTTTCTTT. It yields the protein CASSPTGKNTEAFF.